This T cell receptor (beta chain) is drawn from a study of molecular identifiers for immune sequencing clone quantification. Libraries of naive CD8 cells were prepared from 20,000 to 1,000,000 sorted cells using 10%, 30% or 50% RNA. CD8+CD4-CCR7+CD45RA+ cells were sorted as naive CD8 T cells. CDR3 length equals 13 residues. The germline gives CDR1 MNHEY, CDR2 SMNVEV (reference sequence). V lost 6 bases, J lost 4 bases, and 11 bases lay in between. This clonotype was seen a handful of times. The target antigen is unknown. TCRdb itself ran the PCR reads through MiXCR, one entry per CDR3 protein. The sample includes under 350,000 distinct CDR3 sequences, 24% of them seen just once. Study-level results: In naive cells, under 1% of molecules belonged to clones above 20 RNA copies, against over 97% in effector cells.

The sequencing sample was made of naive CD8+ T cells from blood, with Jurkat cell RNA spiked in. Subset noted: FACS-sorted CD8+CD4-CCR7+CD45RA+ naive T cells. The chain carries TRBV27 and TRBJ2-3; a weak D match, TRBD2 (6 bases). This sequence originates from a human donor in good health. Some libraries in this study had Jurkat cell RNA spiked in. The CDR3 reads CASSHTSSDTQYF. CDR3 DNA sequence: TGTGCCAGCAGCCACACTAGCTCAGATACGCAGTATTTT.